This TCR beta chain was obtained from a study of blood T cell repertoires in COVID-19. The wider study: Samples taken during acute and convalescent COVID-19 were collected in the United States, Italy and Spain. The analysed material was cDNA or gDNA that came from T cells, B-cell-depleted T cells, or PBMCs.

V trimming: 0 bases; J trimming: 4 bases; junction bases outside the gene matches: 3. Germline assignment: CDR1 MGHRA and CDR2 YSYEKL. The CDR3 is 15 residues long. Methods used by the authors: Amplification of reference gene primers was used by the study to estimate nucleated cell counts. Clones were sequenced by immunoSEQ multiplex PCR, and TCRdb holds only the in-frame ones, with some missing. The DNA was the basis for D and trimming; V, J and clone size are from that table. The profile covers roughly 97,000 clones, with approximately 91% appearing a single time and roughly 5% taken by the ten largest.

The source material was peripheral blood. The rearrangement uses TRBV4-1 and TRBJ1-3; 7 bases map to TRBD1. This receptor was obtained from a human donor in a cohort sampled during active COVID-19. The CDR3 DNA follows: TGCGCCAGCAGCCAAGATACAGGGGTCGGAAACACCATATATTTT. This encodes CASSQDTGVGNTIYF.